The rows below give T cell receptor beta chains drawn from one sample of a study of immune cell composition in non-small cell lung cancer. The assay was immunoSEQ multiplex PCR, and TCRdb's table has in-frame clones only and misses some. The sample holds under 3,500 clones; about three quarters are singletons and the top ten take around 16%. These same data were also listed under a study on CD4 T cells in lung cancer.

Sample: non-adjacent lung tissue. The receptors come from a human donor with non-small cell lung cancer. Each CDR3 is given with its conserved first and last residue. Clone sizes are given selectively: once, few, many, or a class where the clone is expanded.

TRBJ2-4	few	TRBV10-1	CASRDREGIQYF
TRBJ2-5	.	TRBV15	CATSRDPSGRETQYF
TRBJ1-3	large	TRBV7-7	CASSPVAVPSGNTIYF
TRBJ1-3	.	TRBV15	CATSSLAGNTIYF
TRBJ1-1	.	TRBV5-1	CASSQLDQNTEAFF
TRBJ1-1	.	TRBV6-5	CASSTGNTEAFF
TRBJ1-4	.	TRBV30	CAWNSGGREKLFF
TRBJ2-1	.	TRBV5-1	CASSLAPNHRGSYNEQFF
TRBJ2-7	large	TRBV27	CASSLGLPGQDYEQYF
TRBJ1-4	medium-sized	TRBV5-1	CASSLSGRDTEKLFF
TRBJ2-1	few	TRBV7-8	CASSLALTSNEQFF
TRBJ2-7	.	TRBV2	CASSVVEVEQYF
TRBJ1-2	.	TRBV16	CASSQFRRDGYTF
TRBJ2-6	.	TRBV28	CATREGGSGANVLTF
TRBJ2-1	.	TRBV11-1	CASSLVSGGEQFF
TRBJ1-5	.	TRBV19	CASTTQGGTGNQPQHF
TRBJ1-1	.	TRBV2	CASRGQRMNTEAFF
TRBJ2-3	.	TRBV6-4	CASSRLGTEGDTQYF
TRBJ1-6	.	TRBV23-1	CASGSGTANNSPLHF